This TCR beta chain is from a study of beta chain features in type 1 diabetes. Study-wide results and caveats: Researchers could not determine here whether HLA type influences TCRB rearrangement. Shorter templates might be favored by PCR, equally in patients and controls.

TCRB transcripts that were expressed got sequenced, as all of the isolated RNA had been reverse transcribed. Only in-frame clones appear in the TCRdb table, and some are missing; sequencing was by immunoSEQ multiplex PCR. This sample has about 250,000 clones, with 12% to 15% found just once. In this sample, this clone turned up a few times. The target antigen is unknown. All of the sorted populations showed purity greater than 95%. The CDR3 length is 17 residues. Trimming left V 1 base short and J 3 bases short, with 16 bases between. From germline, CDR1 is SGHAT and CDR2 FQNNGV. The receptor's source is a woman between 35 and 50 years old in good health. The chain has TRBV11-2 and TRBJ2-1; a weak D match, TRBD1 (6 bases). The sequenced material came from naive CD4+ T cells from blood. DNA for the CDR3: TGTGCCAGCAGCTTAGCCCCGGACAGATCGTACTACAATGAGCAGTTCTTC. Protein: CASSLAPDRSYYNEQFF.